Below, 25 T cell receptor beta chains from the same sample are listed, as sequenced in a study of tumor-infiltrating lymphocytes in localized non-small cell lung cancer. Method: immunoSEQ multiplex PCR; TCRdb's copy keeps in-frame clones and lacks some. Of around 8,900 clones listed, about two thirds are singletons. Material: lung tumor tissue. The receptors stem from a human donor with non-small cell lung cancer.

The V call is TRBV6-4, the J call TRBJ2-3, with 8 bases aligning to TRBD2. The CDR3 spans 14 residues. Per germline, CDR1 MRHNA and CDR2 SNTAGT. The trim removed 3 bases at V and 1 base at J, leaving 0 bases unmatched. This CDR3 is CASSERGGTDTQYF. In DNA form, the CDR3 reads TGTGCCAGCAGTGAGCGGGGGGGCACAGATACGCAGTATTTT.

This clone is categorized as medium-sized. This chain joins TRBV27 and TRBJ2-3; D uncertain. Germline V CDR1 and CDR2: MNHEY, SMNVEV (reference sequence). CDR3 length: 13 amino acids. V dropped 1 base and J dropped 4 bases, with 6 bases sitting between them. CDR3 in amino acids: CASSLWSPDTQYF. The CDR3 nucleotides are TGTGCCAGCAGTTTATGGTCCCCAGATACGCAGTATTTT.

The CDR3 DNA sequence: TGTGCCATCACCCCAGACAGACACACTGAAGCTTTCTTT. It encodes CAITPDRHTEAFF. V gene TRBV10-3 combines with J gene TRBJ1-1; a weak D match, TRBD1 (5 bases). Germline CDR1 is ENHRY and CDR2 is SYGVKD. Trimming removed 7 bases at V and 3 bases at J, with 12 bases between. This CDR3 spans 13 amino acids.

In this sample, this clone turned up once. The gene calls are TRBV6-1 and TRBJ2-7; 8 bases match TRBD1. With 4 bases clipped from V and 9 bases from J, the junction kept 8 bases outside the gene matches. In germline, CDR1 is MNHNS, CDR2 SASEGT. CDR3 length equals 13 residues. The CDR3 protein is CASSGDRGLGQYF. The CDR3 bases are TGTGCCAGCAGTGGCGACAGGGGACTTGGGCAGTACTTC.

This clone appeared a single time. The rearrangement uses TRBV7-8 and TRBJ1-1, with 7 positions matching TRBD1. This CDR3 has 15 amino acids. Unmatched junction bases numbered 11, after V lost 8 bases and J lost 2 bases. Germline V gene lookup returns CDR1 SGHVS and CDR2 FQNEAQ. CDR3 nucleotide sequence: TGTGCCAGCGCTCCTCGGACAGGCCTTAACACTGAAGCTTTCTTT. Protein: CASAPRTGLNTEAFF.

This clone was found a few times. The J gene is TRBJ2-5, the V gene TRBV11-2; D not certain. This CDR3 region has 13 residues. The germline V gene encodes CDR1 SGHAT and CDR2 FQNNGV. V shed 1 base and J shed 2 bases, with 5 bases lying between them. CDR3 amino acids: CASSLARQETQYF. CDR3 coding DNA: TGTGCCAGCAGCTTAGCCAGGCAAGAGACCCAGTACTTC.

The rearrangement joins TRBV27 to TRBJ2-1; 7 bases agree with TRBD2. Germline-derived CDR1 and CDR2 are MNHEY and SMNVEV (reference sequence). The length of the CDR3 is 12 residues. V dropped 8 bases and J dropped 7; count of bases not matched to a gene: 5. The CDR3 loop is CASFGAGNEQFF. The CDR3 nucleotides read TGTGCCAGCTTTGGAGCGGGGAATGAGCAGTTCTTC.

J is TRBJ2-5 and V is TRBV19; D may correspond to TRBD1 or TRBD2 (6 bases each). CDR1 and CDR2 (germline): LNHDA, SQIVND (reference sequence). V lost 4 bases to trimming and J lost 4 bases, with 13 bases between them. The CDR3 totals 14 residues. The CDR3 sequence is CASSRGRRGETQYF. CDR3 in DNA: TGTGCCAGTAGTAGGGGGCGGAGGGGAGAGACCCAGTACTTC.

The chain employs TRBV4-2 and TRBJ1-1; D remains ambiguous. V gave up 2 bases and J gave up 4 bases, with 11 bases separating them. The CDR3 sequence is 14 residues long. Germline loops: CDR1 LGHNA, CDR2 YNFKEQ. CDR3: CASSQLPSGTEAFF. CDR3 coding DNA: TGTGCCAGCAGCCAACTGCCCTCGGGCACTGAAGCTTTCTTT.

This clone was counted a single time. V usage is TRBV4-1 and J usage is TRBJ2-7; 8 bases align to TRBD1. J gave up 12 bases and V 0 bases, and 19 bases lay outside the gene matches. The CDR3 loop spans 17 amino acids. Per the germline V gene, CDR1 is MGHRA and CDR2 is YSYEKL. The CDR3 DNA follows: TGCGCCAGCAGCCAAGAACTATGGACAGGGTTGTATAATCCACGGTACTTC. This sequence encodes CASSQELWTGLYNPRYF.

The V gene is TRBV30, the J gene TRBJ2-7; 12 bases line up with TRBD1. V dropped 5 bases and J dropped 12; count of bases not matched to a gene: 8. This CDR3 comprises 12 residues. CDR1 and CDR2 from the germline V gene are GTSNPN and SVGIG (reference sequence). DNA for the CDR3: TGTGCCTGGTCGAGGACGGGACAGGGGGCGTACTTC. This sequence encodes CAWSRTGQGAYF.

This clone was seen only a few times. It is likely a read error, because the conserved phenylalanine at the end of the CDR3 is missing. This chain joins TRBV18 and TRBJ1-1, with D possibly TRBD1 on 5 matching bases. Germline loops: CDR1 KGHSH, CDR2 LQKENI. This CDR3 comprises 13 residues. Trimming took 6 bases from V and 4 from J, leaving 12 bases between them. This CDR3 is CASSPGPATEAFL. The CDR3 nucleotides are TGTGCCAGCTCCCCAGGGCCGGCCACTGAAGCTTTCCTT.

Here the CDR3 reads CASSVGQATEAFF. The CDR3 region has the DNA TGTGCCAGCAGCGTTGGGCAGGCCACTGAAGCTTTCTTT. J is TRBJ1-1 and V is TRBV6-5; unclear D gene. The CDR3 consists of 13 residues. Germline CDR1 is MNHEY and CDR2 is SVGAGI. V was pared by 6 bases and J by 4 bases, with 12 bases between.

DNA for the CDR3: TGTGCCAGCAGCTTAGAATGGGGCCCCCCCACAGATACGCAGTATTTT. Its protein product is CASSLEWGPPTDTQYF. J is TRBJ2-3 and V is TRBV7-8; tentative D call: TRBD1 (5 bases). Germline values: CDR1 SGHVS, CDR2 FQNEAQ. V lost 1 base and J 2 bases, leaving 13 bases between the germline ends. The CDR3 is made up of 16 amino acids.

This clone was seen more than once but under ten times. The rearrangement links TRBV27 to TRBJ2-2; D unclear. CDR1 is MNHEY and CDR2 is SMNVEV in the germline V gene (reference sequence). The V end was cut by 6 bases, the J end by 5 bases, with 4 bases between. The CDR3 consists of 11 residues. CDR3 sequence: CASSQTGELFF. The CDR3 DNA reads TGTGCCAGCAGCCAAACCGGGGAGCTGTTTTTT.

This clone was detected a few times. The rearrangement uses TRBV6-6 and TRBJ1-2; D is unresolved. The V gene's germline CDR1 is MNHNY and CDR2 SVGAGI (reference sequence). Trimming shortened V by 6 bases and J by 0 bases, and 8 bases separated the two germline ends. This CDR3 comprises 13 residues. As DNA, the CDR3 is TGTGCCAGCAGCCCCAGACCTAACTATGGCTACACCTTC. The encoded protein is CASSPRPNYGYTF.

This chain connects TRBV28 to TRBJ1-5; 7 bases agree with TRBD1. Germline assignment: CDR1 MDHEN and CDR2 SYDVKM. With 2 bases clipped from V and 5 bases from J, the junction kept 3 bases outside the gene matches. The CDR3 is 14 residues long. CDR3 bases: TGTGCCAGCAGTTTAGAGGGGGCCTATCAGCCCCAGCATTTT. This encodes CASSLEGAYQPQHF.

The V and J genes are TRBV30 and TRBJ2-5; TRBD2 matches 10 bases. Germline assignment: CDR1 GTSNPN and CDR2 SVGIG (reference sequence). The junction had 12 bases not matched to a gene; V was cut back by 0 bases and J by 5 bases. CDR3 length: 17 amino acids. DNA for the CDR3: TGTGCCTGGAGTGTATTCGCGGGGCTAGCGGGAGCGGAGACCCAGTACTTC. Amino acids: CAWSVFAGLAGAETQYF.

The chain employs TRBV19 and TRBJ1-1; TRBD1 is a possible D gene (6 bases). This CDR3 is built from 14 residues. Trimming took 6 bases from V and 5 from J, leaving 16 bases between them. CDR1 is LNHDA, CDR2 SQIVND, per germline (reference sequence). CDR3 protein: CASSLQGKGTEAFF. The DNA of the CDR3 is TGTGCCAGTAGCCTACAGGGAAAGGGTACTGAAGCTTTCTTT.

The table lists this clone with a few counts. The CDR3 bases are TGTGCCAGCAGCGTAGCCTTCGAGGGTAAGAACACTGAAGCTTTCTTT. It yields the protein CASSVAFEGKNTEAFF. This chain uses TRBV9 with TRBJ1-1; D remains ambiguous. Germline V gene sequence: CDR1 SGDLS, CDR2 YYNGEE. Trimming stripped 0 bases from V and 1 base from J, with 13 bases between. CDR3 length equals 16 residues.

This clone was counted a single time. The chain is built from TRBV18 and TRBJ2-7; 11 positions match TRBD1. The germline V gene encodes CDR1 KGHSH and CDR2 LQKENI. CDR3 length: 15 amino acids. V shed 4 bases, J shed 4 bases, and the junction held 6 bases outside the gene matches. CDR3 bases: TGTGCCAGCTCACTAACCGGGACAGGGGGTTACGAGCAGTACTTC. Its protein product is CASSLTGTGGYEQYF. The whole variable domain, remainder taken from reference TRBV18 and TRBJ2-7, is NAGVMQNPRHLVRRRGQEARLRCSPMKGHSHVYWYRQLPEEGLKFMVYLQKENIIDESGMPKERFSAEFPKEGPSILRIQQVVRGDSAAYFCASSLTGTGGYEQYFGPGTRLTVT.

This chain uses TRBV7-8 with TRBJ1-4; tentative D call: TRBD1 (5 bases). The CDR3 is made up of 15 amino acids. In germline, CDR1 is SGHVS, CDR2 FQNEAQ. V lost 2 bases, J lost 4 bases, and 11 bases lay in between. The CDR3 spells CASSLLRDDNEKLFF. DNA for the CDR3: TGTGCCAGCAGCTTACTCCGGGACGATAATGAAAAACTGTTTTTT.

This clone was seen a handful of times. The chain combines TRBV5-1 with TRBJ2-5, with 7 bases matching TRBD1. Germline CDR1 reads SGHRS; CDR2 reads YFSETQ. V shed 0 bases, J shed 4 bases, and the junction held 6 bases outside the gene matches. The CDR3 extends over 15 amino acids. The CDR3 bases are TGCGCCAGCAGCTTGGGACAGGGAATGGGAGAGACCCAGTACTTC. This sequence encodes CASSLGQGMGETQYF.

J is TRBJ2-1 and V is TRBV5-1; tentative D call: TRBD2 (5 bases). Deletions cut 0 bases from V and 6 bases from J, with 13 bases between. The CDR3 consists of 15 residues. The germline V gene encodes CDR1 SGHRS and CDR2 YFSETQ. The chain's CDR3 is CASSLAEGRSNEQFF. The CDR3 nucleotides are TGCGCCAGCAGCTTGGCAGAGGGCAGGAGCAATGAGCAGTTCTTC.

The chain combines TRBV6-4 with TRBJ1-5; no definite D call. The CDR3 consists of 12 residues. Germline CDR1 reads MRHNA; CDR2 reads SNTAGT. Deletions cut 0 bases from V and 10 bases from J, with 7 bases between. The CDR3 protein is CASSDSSGPQHF. The CDR3 DNA is TGTGCCAGCAGTGACTCTTCGGGCCCCCAGCATTTT.